Many counts were recorded for the clone carrying this TCR beta chain. V was clipped by 2 bases and J by 4 bases; unmatched bases: 12. The CDR3 contains 17 residues. Germline CDR1 is KGHSH and CDR2 is LQKENI. The study excluded patients with uncontrolled infection, other autoimmune disease, pregnancy or lactation. Clinical symptoms, serum thyroxine, TRAb, thyroid ultrasound and orbital computed tomography informed diagnoses. Fresh 10 ml peripheral blood yielded PBMCs. Regions amplified from RNA transcripts were the TCR beta CDR3 regions. A set of HTBI primers served as the primers for a first-round RT-PCR of the TCR CDR3. TCRdb redid the calling of the multiplex PCR reads with MiXCR, one entry per CDR3 protein. The sample carries hundreds of thousands of distinct CDR3 sequences, roughly 22% recorded once. The sample is drawn from a study of T cells in Graves' hyperthyroidism and ophthalmopathy. Background on the study: Peripheral blood was taken when the disease was first diagnosed, before any treatment began.

The sequencing sample was made of blood. This clonotype originated in a middle-aged woman with Graves' ophthalmopathy. The J gene is TRBJ1-1, the V gene TRBV18, with 8 bases lining up with TRBD1. In DNA, the CDR3 is TGTGCCAGCTCACCAAGGACAGGGCAGTCGGGTACCACTGAAGCTTTCTTT. This codes for CASSPRTGQSGTTEAFF.